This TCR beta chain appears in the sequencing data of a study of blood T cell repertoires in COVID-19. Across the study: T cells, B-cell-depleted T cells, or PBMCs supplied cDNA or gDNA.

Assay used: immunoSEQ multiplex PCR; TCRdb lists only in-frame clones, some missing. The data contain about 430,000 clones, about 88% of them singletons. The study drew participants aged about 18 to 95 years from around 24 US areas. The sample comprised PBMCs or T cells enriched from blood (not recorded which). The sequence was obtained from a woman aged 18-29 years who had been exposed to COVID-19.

The CDR3 region is CASSNDRGPAEAFF. In nucleotides, the CDR3 is TGTGCCAGTAGTAATGACAGGGGGCCGGCTGAAGCTTTCTTT. The chain carries TRBV19 and TRBJ1-1; TRBD1 aligns across 10 bases. After removal of 4 bases from V and 6 bases from J, the junction contained 5 bases not matched to a gene. The germline CDR1 and CDR2 sequences are LNHDA and SQIVND (reference sequence). This CDR3 is 14 amino acids long.